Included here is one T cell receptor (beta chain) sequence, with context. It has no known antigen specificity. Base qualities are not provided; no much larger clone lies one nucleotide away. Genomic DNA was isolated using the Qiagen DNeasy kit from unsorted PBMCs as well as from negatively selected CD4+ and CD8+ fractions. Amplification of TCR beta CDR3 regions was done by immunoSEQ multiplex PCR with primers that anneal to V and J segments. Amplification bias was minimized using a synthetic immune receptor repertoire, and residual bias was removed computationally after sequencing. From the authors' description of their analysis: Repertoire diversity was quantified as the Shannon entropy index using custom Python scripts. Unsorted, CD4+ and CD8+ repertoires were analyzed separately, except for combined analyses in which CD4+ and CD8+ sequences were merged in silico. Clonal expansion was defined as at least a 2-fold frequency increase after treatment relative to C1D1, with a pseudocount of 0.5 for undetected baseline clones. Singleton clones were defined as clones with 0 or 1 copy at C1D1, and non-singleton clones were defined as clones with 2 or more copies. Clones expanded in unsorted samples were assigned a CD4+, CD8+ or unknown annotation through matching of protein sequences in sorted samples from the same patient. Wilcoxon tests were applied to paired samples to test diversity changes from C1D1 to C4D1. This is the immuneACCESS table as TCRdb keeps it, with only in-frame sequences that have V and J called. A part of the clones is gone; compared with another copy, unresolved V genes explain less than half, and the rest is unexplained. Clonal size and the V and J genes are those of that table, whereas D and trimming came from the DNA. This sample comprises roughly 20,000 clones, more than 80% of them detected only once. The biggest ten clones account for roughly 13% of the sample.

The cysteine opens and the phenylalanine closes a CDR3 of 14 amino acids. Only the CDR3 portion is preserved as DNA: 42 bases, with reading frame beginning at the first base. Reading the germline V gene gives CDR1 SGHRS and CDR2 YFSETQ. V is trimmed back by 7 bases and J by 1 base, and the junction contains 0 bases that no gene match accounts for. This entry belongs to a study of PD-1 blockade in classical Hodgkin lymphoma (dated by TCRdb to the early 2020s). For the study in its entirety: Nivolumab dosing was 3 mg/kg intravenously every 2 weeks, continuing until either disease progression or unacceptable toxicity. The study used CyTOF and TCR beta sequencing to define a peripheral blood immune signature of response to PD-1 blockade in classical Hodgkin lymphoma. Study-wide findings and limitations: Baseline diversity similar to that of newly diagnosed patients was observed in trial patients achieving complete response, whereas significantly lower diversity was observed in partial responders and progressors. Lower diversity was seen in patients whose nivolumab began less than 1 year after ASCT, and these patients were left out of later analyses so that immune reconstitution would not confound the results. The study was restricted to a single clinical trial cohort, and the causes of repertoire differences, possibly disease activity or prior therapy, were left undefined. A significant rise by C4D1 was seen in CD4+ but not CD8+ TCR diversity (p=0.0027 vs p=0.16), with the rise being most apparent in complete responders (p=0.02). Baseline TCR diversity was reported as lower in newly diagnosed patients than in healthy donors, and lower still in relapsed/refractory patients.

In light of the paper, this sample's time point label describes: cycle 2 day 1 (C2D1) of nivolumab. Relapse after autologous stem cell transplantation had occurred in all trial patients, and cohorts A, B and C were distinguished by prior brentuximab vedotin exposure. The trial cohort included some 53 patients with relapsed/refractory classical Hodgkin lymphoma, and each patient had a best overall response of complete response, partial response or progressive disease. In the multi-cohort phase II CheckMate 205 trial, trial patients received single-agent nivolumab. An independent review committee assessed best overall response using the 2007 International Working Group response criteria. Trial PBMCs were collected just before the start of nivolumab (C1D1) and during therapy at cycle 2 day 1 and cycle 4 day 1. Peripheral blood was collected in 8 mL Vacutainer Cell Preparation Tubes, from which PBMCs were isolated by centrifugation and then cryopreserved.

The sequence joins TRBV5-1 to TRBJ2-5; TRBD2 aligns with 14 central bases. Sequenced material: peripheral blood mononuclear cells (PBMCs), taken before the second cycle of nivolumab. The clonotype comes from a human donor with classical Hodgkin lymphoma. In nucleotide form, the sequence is TGCGCCAGCGGACTAGCGGGGGGCCAAGAGACCCAGTACTTC. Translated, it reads CASGLAGGQETQYF.